Presented here are 8 T cell receptor beta chains from one specimen sequenced in a study of tumor-infiltrating lymphocytes in oesophageal squamous cell carcinoma. TCRdb analysed the PCR reads with MiXCR anew, one entry per CDR3 protein. The sample lists tens of thousands of distinct CDR3 sequences, about a third occurring once. The source material was esophageal tumor tissue. These receptors were collected from a female donor with esophageal squamous cell carcinoma.

This clonotype was counted many times. CDR3 nucleotides: TGTGCCAGCAGCTTAACTGGGACAGGGGGGACCGGGGAGCTGTTTTTT. Translated, it gives CASSLTGTGGTGELFF. The chain links TRBV7-3 to TRBJ2-2, with TRBD1 identical over 11 bases. CDR3 length: 16 residues. Germline loops: CDR1 SGHTA, CDR2 FQGTGA. Trimming took 0 bases from V and 5 from J; bases not matched to a gene: 2.

This clonotype was seen repeatedly, ten times or more. The chain recombines TRBV28 with TRBJ2-6; 7 bases agree with TRBD1. The CDR3 extends over 16 amino acids. CDR1 MDHEN and CDR2 SYDVKM come from the germline V gene. The junction had 9 bases not matched to a gene; V was cut back by 6 bases and J by 4 bases. For the CDR3, the DNA is TGTGCCAGCAGACCGACAGGGTGGGTGGGGGCCAACGTCCTGACTTTC. It specifies CASRPTGWVGANVLTF.

The J gene is TRBJ1-4, the V gene TRBV11-1; possibly TRBD1 for D (6 bases). Germline V CDR1 and CDR2: SGHAT, FQDESV (reference sequence). This CDR3 comprises 14 residues. V was pared by 5 bases and J by 8 bases, with 15 bases between. CDR3 loop: CASSLDSFREKLFF. The CDR3 bases are TGTGCCAGCAGCCTGGACAGCTTTCGGGAAAAACTGTTTTTT.

This clonotype showed up just a few times. The rearrangement links TRBV7-6 to TRBJ2-5; TRBD1 agrees at 7 bases. The DNA end is more similar to TRBJ2-7, so the J call may be wrong. This CDR3 region has 15 residues. Germline V gene lookup returns CDR1 SGHVS and CDR2 FNYEAQ. CDR3 nucleotides: TGTGCCAGCAGCCCCGGACAGGAGGCCCCCTACGAGCAGTACTTC. Protein sequence: CASSPGQEAPYEQYF.

This clonotype was seen only a few times. This rearrangement joins TRBV15 to TRBJ2-7; a possible D gene is TRBD1 (6 bases). CDR3 length equals 14 residues. V was trimmed by 3 bases and J by 9 bases, leaving 18 bases between them. The germline V gene has CDR1 LNHNV and CDR2 YYDKDF (reference sequence). CDR3 residues: CATSSPLTGLGQYF. The CDR3 DNA follows: TGTGCCACCAGCAGCCCTTTAACAGGGTTGGGGCAGTACTTC.

This clonotype came up a few times. V usage is TRBV7-3 and J usage is TRBJ2-1; D possibly corresponds to TRBD2 (5 bases). V lost 0 bases and J lost 11, with 11 bases in between. This CDR3 is built from 13 residues. Germline V gene sequence: CDR1 SGHTA, CDR2 FQGTGA. CDR3 amino acids: CASSLTRDLKQFF. The CDR3 region has the DNA TGTGCCAGCAGCTTAACGAGGGATTTAAAGCAGTTCTTC.

This clonotype was counted a few times. V and J are TRBV5-1 and TRBJ2-3; D gene unclear. The CDR3 sequence is 15 residues long. Looked up from germline, CDR1 is SGHRS and CDR2 is YFSETQ. V gave up 2 bases and J gave up 6 bases, with 16 bases separating them. This CDR3 is CASSFRPGPLDTQYF. CDR3 nucleotides: TGCGCCAGCAGCTTTAGACCAGGCCCCTTGGATACGCAGTATTTT. The full variable domain, completed using reference TRBV5-1 and TRBJ2-3, is KAGVTQTPRYLIKTRGQQVTLSCSPISGHRSVSWYQQTPGQGLQFLFEYFSETQRNKGNFPGRFSGRQFSNSRSEMNVSTLELGDSALYLCASSFRPGPLDTQYFGPGTRLTVL.

This clonotype appeared many times. This sequence joins TRBV11-2 and TRBJ2-7; D gene uncertain. Trimming took 2 bases from V and 5 from J, leaving 10 bases between them. CDR1 is SGHAT and CDR2 is FQNNGV in the germline V gene. CDR3 length: 13 residues. DNA for the CDR3: TGTGCCAGCAGCTTAATTGGGCGAGACGAGCAGTACTTC. Encoded protein: CASSLIGRDEQYF.